A selection of T cell receptor beta chains follows, all from one sample in a study of blood T cell repertoires in COVID-19. The protocol was immunoSEQ multiplex PCR, while the TCRdb copy is restricted to in-frame clones and leaves out a portion. The sample has more than 95,000 clones; 82% are singletons. The sample consisted of peripheral blood. These receptors came from an elderly man with acute or convalescent COVID-19. The CDR3 runs from the conserved cysteine through the conserved F or W. The D gene is left open where the match is weak. Expanded clones get a size class; other rows say once, few or many, or leave the size out.

abundance: few
v_gene: TRBV9
d_gene: TRBD2
j_gene: TRBJ2-1
CDR3nt: TGTGCCAGCAGCGTAGGGTGGACTAGCAGCTACAATGAGCAGTTCTTC
CDR3aa: CASSVGWTSSYNEQFF

abundance: NA
v_gene: TRBV6-2/TRBV6-3
d_gene: TRBD2
j_gene: TRBJ2-5
CDR3nt: TGTGCCAGCACCCCTAATCGGGGGGGGACCCAGTACTTC
CDR3aa: CASTPNRGGTQYF

abundance: NA
v_gene: TRBV5-4
d_gene: TRBD2
j_gene: TRBJ2-5
CDR3nt: TGTGCCAGCAGCTTGGCCGTCGGGACTAGAACTGATAGGACCCAGTACTTC
CDR3aa: CASSLAVGTRTDRTQYF

abundance: few
v_gene: TRBV7-9
d_gene: TRBD1
j_gene: TRBJ1-2
CDR3nt: TGTGCCAGCAGCTTGGAGCGGACAGGGGCATCTGACTATGGCTACACCTTC
CDR3aa: CASSLERTGASDYGYTF

abundance: NA
v_gene: TRBV28
d_gene: TRBD1
j_gene: TRBJ1-4
CDR3nt: TGTGCCAGCAGTGTAGGGGGCGCAACTAATGAAAAACTGTTTTTT
CDR3aa: CASSVGGATNEKLFF

abundance: many
v_gene: TRBV10-1
d_gene: TRBD2
j_gene: TRBJ2-1
CDR3nt: TGCGCCAGCAGTGTTGCGGGGGCCTACAATGAGCAGTTCTTC
CDR3aa: CASSVAGAYNEQFF

abundance: NA
v_gene: TRBV5-1
d_gene: NA
j_gene: TRBJ2-7
CDR3nt: TGCGCCAGCAGCCCCTATAGCCGCTACGAGCAGTACTTC
CDR3aa: CASSPYSRYEQYF

abundance: NA
v_gene: TRBV10-3
d_gene: NA
j_gene: TRBJ1-1
CDR3nt: TGTGCCATCAGTGGCGGTGATTACACTGAAGCTTTCTTT
CDR3aa: CAISGGDYTEAFF

abundance: NA
v_gene: TRBV2
d_gene: NA
j_gene: TRBJ2-6
CDR3nt: TGTGCCAGCAGTGATGAAGGAGCCGGGGCCAACGTCCTGACTTTC
CDR3aa: CASSDEGAGANVLTF

abundance: NA
v_gene: TRBV5-1
d_gene: NA
j_gene: TRBJ1-1
CDR3nt: TGCGCCAGCAGCGCGCAAGGGGTGAACACTGAAGCTTTCTTT
CDR3aa: CASSAQGVNTEAFF

abundance: NA
v_gene: TRBV5-4
d_gene: NA
j_gene: TRBJ2-5
CDR3nt: TGTGCCAGCAGCCGGCCGACAGTCCGAGAGACCCAGTACTTC
CDR3aa: CASSRPTVRETQYF

abundance: NA
v_gene: TRBV5-8
d_gene: NA
j_gene: TRBJ2-3
CDR3nt: TGTGCCAGCAGCTTCCGCGGGAGCACAGATACGCAGTATTTT
CDR3aa: CASSFRGSTDTQYF

abundance: NA
v_gene: TRBV6-5
d_gene: TRBD1
j_gene: TRBJ2-3
CDR3nt: TGTGCCAGCAGTAATTACAGGGGAGATACGCAGTATTTT
CDR3aa: CASSNYRGDTQYF

abundance: NA
v_gene: TRBV14
d_gene: NA
j_gene: TRBJ1-1
CDR3nt: TGTGCCAGCAGTCCAGGGGCCTCTTTCATGAACACTGAAGCTTTCTTT
CDR3aa: CASSPGASFMNTEAFF

abundance: once
v_gene: TRBV6-2/TRBV6-3
d_gene: NA
j_gene: TRBJ1-1
CDR3nt: TGTGCCAGCAGTTACTCACGGCTAGGGAACACTGAAGCTTTCTTT
CDR3aa: CASSYSRLGNTEAFF

abundance: NA
v_gene: TRBV11-3
d_gene: NA
j_gene: TRBJ1-1
CDR3nt: TGTGCCAGCAGCCCACCGCTAAACACTGAAGCTTTCTTT
CDR3aa: CASSPPLNTEAFF

abundance: NA
v_gene: TRBV24-1
d_gene: TRBD1
j_gene: TRBJ1-2
CDR3nt: TGTGCCACCAGTGACCGGGGACAGGGTAGTGGCTACACCTTC
CDR3aa: CATSDRGQGSGYTF

abundance: NA
v_gene: TRBV7-8
d_gene: TRBD1
j_gene: TRBJ1-2
CDR3nt: TGTGCCAGCAGCACCCCGGGGACAGGGGGAAAAGTTGGCTACACCTTC
CDR3aa: CASSTPGTGGKVGYTF

abundance: NA
v_gene: TRBV5-8
d_gene: NA
j_gene: TRBJ2-1
CDR3nt: TGTGCCAGCAGCTTGGCGGGGAGCTCCTACAATGAGCAGTTCTTC
CDR3aa: CASSLAGSSYNEQFF

abundance: NA
v_gene: TRBV28
d_gene: NA
j_gene: TRBJ2-7
CDR3nt: TGTGCCAGCAGCTCCGACTTCTACGAGCAGTACTTC
CDR3aa: CASSSDFYEQYF

abundance: NA
v_gene: TRBV28
d_gene: TRBD1
j_gene: TRBJ1-5
CDR3nt: TGTGCCAGCAGTGGCGCCGGGACAGGCCAATCGCCCCAGCATTTT
CDR3aa: CASSGAGTGQSPQHF

abundance: NA
v_gene: TRBV12-3/TRBV12-4
d_gene: NA
j_gene: TRBJ2-5
CDR3nt: TGTGCCAGCAAACAGGGTGAGACCCAGTACTTC
CDR3aa: CASKQGETQYF

abundance: few
v_gene: TRBV28
d_gene: TRBD1
j_gene: TRBJ1-5
CDR3nt: TGTGCCAGCAGTACCCCCCCGAGGGACAGGGCCCAGCCCCAGCATTTT
CDR3aa: CASSTPPRDRAQPQHF

abundance: NA
v_gene: TRBV28
d_gene: NA
j_gene: TRBJ1-5
CDR3nt: TGTGCCACCCATCGACAGGGCAATCAGCCCCAGCATTTT
CDR3aa: CATHRQGNQPQHF

abundance: NA
v_gene: TRBV7-2
d_gene: NA
j_gene: TRBJ2-1
CDR3nt: TGTGCCAGCAGCTTTGACTCTCTCATCTACAATGAGCAGTTCTTC
CDR3aa: CASSFDSLIYNEQFF

abundance: NA
v_gene: TRBV11-2
d_gene: TRBD1
j_gene: TRBJ2-2
CDR3nt: TGTGCCAGCAGCTTTCCGGGACAGACCACCGGGGAGCTGTTTTTT
CDR3aa: CASSFPGQTTGELFF

abundance: NA
v_gene: TRBV3-1/TRBV3-2
d_gene: NA
j_gene: TRBJ2-7
CDR3nt: TGTGCCAGCAGCCAAGACGGGACCCCGGGACTCACTACGTCCTACGAGCAGTACTTC
CDR3aa: CASSQDGTPGLTTSYEQYF

abundance: NA
v_gene: TRBV12-5
d_gene: NA
j_gene: TRBJ2-1
CDR3nt: TGTGCTAGTGGTTTGGGGACAGAGGCAAATGAGCAGTTCTTC
CDR3aa: CASGLGTEANEQFF

abundance: NA
v_gene: TRBV14
d_gene: NA
j_gene: TRBJ2-1
CDR3nt: TGTGCCAGCAGCCAAGATCGTCGCGGGATGAGCGGATTCTTC
CDR3aa: CASSQDRRGMSGFF

abundance: NA
v_gene: TRBV15
d_gene: TRBD2
j_gene: TRBJ2-3
CDR3nt: TGTGCCACCAGCAGTTCAATACGCGGGGGTTCAATATCAGATACGCAGTATTTT
CDR3aa: CATSSSIRGGSISDTQYF

abundance: NA
v_gene: TRBV28
d_gene: TRBD1
j_gene: TRBJ2-2
CDR3nt: TGTGCCAGCAGTTTAACCGGGACAGGGGGCTCGAGCGGGGAGCTGTTTTTT
CDR3aa: CASSLTGTGGSSGELFF

abundance: NA
v_gene: TRBV6-4
d_gene: TRBD1
j_gene: TRBJ2-1
CDR3nt: TGTGCCAGCAGTGCCCGACCACAGGGGGGACACAATGAGCAGTTCTTC
CDR3aa: CASSARPQGGHNEQFF

abundance: medium-sized
v_gene: TRBV5-4
d_gene: NA
j_gene: TRBJ1-1
CDR3nt: TGTGCCAGCAGCTTCGTACAGGGAATGAACACTGAAGCTTTCTTT
CDR3aa: CASSFVQGMNTEAFF

abundance: once
v_gene: TRBV24-1
d_gene: NA
j_gene: TRBJ2-7
CDR3nt: TGTGCCACCGAACACCGACTGCCTCCCTACGAGCAGTACTTC
CDR3aa: CATEHRLPPYEQYF

abundance: NA
v_gene: TRBV19
d_gene: TRBD1
j_gene: TRBJ1-1
CDR3nt: TGTGCCAGTAGTAGTGGACAGGGGGTCCCTGAAGCTTTCTTT
CDR3aa: CASSSGQGVPEAFF

abundance: few
v_gene: TRBV29-1
d_gene: TRBD1
j_gene: TRBJ2-5
CDR3nt: TGCAGCGTTAAGGGGGCGGAGACCCAGTACTTC
CDR3aa: CSVKGAETQYF

abundance: NA
v_gene: TRBV7-8
d_gene: TRBD1
j_gene: TRBJ1-1
CDR3nt: TGTGCCAGCAGCTCCGGACAGGCAGCGAACACTGAAGCTTTCTTT
CDR3aa: CASSSGQAANTEAFF

abundance: NA
v_gene: TRBV11-2
d_gene: TRBD1
j_gene: TRBJ2-3
CDR3nt: TGTGCCAGCAGCTTAGATCGATCGAGGACAGGGTTGGGGGTCACAGATACGCAGTATTTT
CDR3aa: CASSLDRSRTGLGVTDTQYF

abundance: NA
v_gene: TRBV14
d_gene: TRBD2
j_gene: TRBJ2-1
CDR3nt: TGTGCCAGCAGCCGGGGACTAGCGGGAGCGGGGGAGCAGTTCTTC
CDR3aa: CASSRGLAGAGEQFF

abundance: NA
v_gene: TRBV9
d_gene: NA
j_gene: TRBJ1-4
CDR3nt: TGTGCCAGCAGCGCCGGGGGAAGAACTAATGAAAAACTGTTTTTT
CDR3aa: CASSAGGRTNEKLFF

abundance: NA
v_gene: TRBV9
d_gene: NA
j_gene: TRBJ1-4
CDR3nt: TGTGCCAGCAGCGTAGGGTGGAGCACGACTAATGAAAAACTGTTTTTT
CDR3aa: CASSVGWSTTNEKLFF

abundance: few
v_gene: TRBV2
d_gene: TRBD1
j_gene: TRBJ1-5
CDR3nt: TGTGCCAGCAGCGCTTACAGGGGAAACAATCAGCCCCAGCATTTT
CDR3aa: CASSAYRGNNQPQHF

abundance: NA
v_gene: TRBV4-3
d_gene: NA
j_gene: TRBJ1-5
CDR3nt: TGCGCCAGCAGCCAAACGGGGAATCAGCCCCAGCATTTT
CDR3aa: CASSQTGNQPQHF

abundance: NA
v_gene: TRBV30
d_gene: TRBD2
j_gene: TRBJ2-7
CDR3nt: TGTGCCTGGAAAAGTCTAGCGGGGGATTCCTACGAGCAGTACTTC
CDR3aa: CAWKSLAGDSYEQYF

abundance: NA
v_gene: TRBV7-2
d_gene: NA
j_gene: TRBJ2-2
CDR3nt: TGTGCCAGCAGCTTAAGGGGGAACACCGGGGAGCTGTTTTTT
CDR3aa: CASSLRGNTGELFF

abundance: NA
v_gene: TRBV5-1
d_gene: NA
j_gene: TRBJ1-1
CDR3nt: TGCGCCAGCAGCGCCACAAAACCAGGGAACACTGAAGCTTTCTTT
CDR3aa: CASSATKPGNTEAFF